This TCR beta chain was captured by sequencing in a study of blood T cell repertoires in COVID-19. In the original workflow: Nucleated cell number was recorded as an estimate derived from reference gene primer amplification. The assay was immunoSEQ multiplex PCR, and TCRdb's table has in-frame clones only and misses some. V, J and clone size derive from that table, while D and trimming were established from the DNA sequence. The data show about 300,000 clones, around 86% seen once. The length of the CDR3 is 15 residues. Germline values: CDR1 MNHEY, CDR2 SMNVEV (reference sequence). The V and J ends lost 3 bases and 6 bases, in that order; junction bases with no gene match: 5.

The sequence derives from a man between 25 and 39 years old who had recovered from COVID-19. The rearrangement uses TRBV27 and TRBJ2-1, with TRBD1 identical over 10 bases. Specimen: PBMCs or T cells enriched from blood (not recorded which). The chain's CDR3 is CASSFQRTGGNEQFF. The CDR3, as DNA: TGTGCCAGCAGTTTCCAAAGGACAGGGGGCAATGAGCAGTTCTTC.